This T cell receptor (beta chain) came from a study of response to subunit inactivated influenza vaccine. General study results and limits: It was the authors' suggestion that each seasonal influenza vaccination recruits few new T cells.

TCRdb called the RT-PCR reads again in MiXCR, with one record for every CDR3 protein. The sample has roughly 650,000 distinct CDR3 sequences, 15% to 18% seen once. The germline V gene has CDR1 MNHEY and CDR2 SMNVEV (reference sequence). The CDR3 covers 15 residues. The J segment lost 3 bases and the V segment lost 5 bases, leaving 7 bases of the junction unmatched. Remarks on this clonotype: Its target is not known.

The TCR originated in a man aged 50-60 years who received an inactivated influenza vaccine. The chain uses TRBV27 and TRBJ2-7; 10 positions match TRBD1. The source material was PBMCs from blood, sampled roughly 13 days after vaccination. The CDR3, as DNA: TGTGCCAGCAGTCGCATTGGACAGGGGGTCTACGAGCAGTACTTC. Amino acid sequence: CASSRIGQGVYEQYF.